Given below is one TCR beta chain in context. The antigen is not known. The sample is drawn from a study of siplizumab effects on memory and regulatory T cells. Study-level results: There was no confirmation of the suppressive function of proliferating Tregs from siplizumab cultures. Sequences below about 10^-5 frequency were poorly captured. As a result, only a minor fraction of alloreactive clones mapped to unstimulated subsets.

Germline values: CDR1 LNHNV, CDR2 YYDKDF (reference sequence). The CDR3 contains 14 residues. Trimming shortened V by 0 bases and J by 5 bases, and 10 bases separated the two germline ends. Some 9.7 x 10^4 TCR templates were assayed per sample. Clones were read by immunoSEQ multiplex PCR, and TCRdb kept only the in-frame ones, dropping some. This sample has some 100,000 clones, with 94% found just once. What was sequenced was non-Treg CD4+ T cells sorted from blood. The TCR comes from a human donor in good health. V is TRBV15 and J is TRBJ2-5; D may be TRBD1 or TRBD2 (5 bases each). CDR3 bases: TGTGCCACCAGCAGAGAAAGGGGAGTTGAGACCCAGTACTTC. Translation: CATSRERGVETQYF. The full variable domain, completed using reference TRBV15 and TRBJ2-5, is DAMVIQNPRYQVTQFGKPVTLSCSQTLNHNVMYWYQQKSSQAPKLLFHYYDKDFNNEADTPDNFQSRRPNTSFCFLDIRSPGLGDTAMYLCATSRERGVETQYFGPGTRLLVL.